The source of this TCR beta chain is a study of blood T cell repertoires in COVID-19. Study as a whole: Sites in the United States, Italy and Spain provided acute and convalescent COVID-19 samples. The analysed material was cDNA or gDNA that came from T cells, B-cell-depleted T cells, or PBMCs.

TCRdb's copy holds only in-frame clones and misses some; the assay was immunoSEQ multiplex PCR. The profile shows around 150,000 clones, 75% to 90% of them singletons. The sequencing sample was made of peripheral blood. This TCR derives from a man in his 60s with active or convalescent COVID-19.

CDR3 residues: CASSSISQLRGETQYF. The CDR3 region has the DNA TGTGCCAGCAGTTCCATATCCCAGCTGCGGGGGGAGACCCAGTACTTC. The chain carries TRBV6-6 and TRBJ2-5; 7 bases align to TRBD2. Germline V lookup: CDR1 MNHNY, CDR2 SVGAGI (reference sequence). The CDR3 totals 16 residues. J lost 5 bases, V lost 4 bases, and 13 bases had no gene match.